This T cell receptor beta chain was retrieved from a study of blood T cells in healthy people across ages. Looking at the study overall: The template switching approach captured approximately one barcoded beta molecule for every two T cells.

The extraction recovered at least 5.5 micrograms of total RNA per sample. The ends were cut back, 3 bases at V and 6 bases at J, with 15 bases in the middle. CDR3 length equals 15 residues. Germline CDR1 MGHRA, CDR2 YSYEKL. A second PCR of about 7 to 12 cycles used a sample-barcoded 5' primer and a J-beta primer mix. TCRdb reprocessed the 5' RACE reads with MiXCR, giving one entry per CDR3 protein. The data show about 1.4 million distinct CDR3 sequences, around 59% seen once. This TCR was sampled from a man aged 18 to 35 in good health. This chain connects TRBV4-1 to TRBJ1-5; D possibly corresponds to TRBD1 (6 bases). Sequencing was carried out using blood. The CDR3 region is CASSHIQGRGQPQHF. The CDR3 DNA reads as TGCGCCAGCAGCCATATACAGGGTAGGGGTCAGCCCCAGCATTTT.